The clone carrying this T cell receptor (beta chain) was seen only once. Its target is unknown. The germline V and J ends were trimmed by 2 bases and 4 bases, with 9 bases remaining between them. This CDR3 contains 13 residues. Germline CDR1 is WNHNN and CDR2 is SYGVQD (reference sequence). The sample comes from a study of OX40 agonist ivuxolimab in advanced cancers. Turning to the study itself: The patients received agonistic anti-OX40 (CD134) antibody ivuxolimab. Dose-escalation patients' cancers were hepatocellular carcinoma, melanoma, renal cell or head and neck cancer.

Sequencing used immunoSEQ multiplex PCR; TCRdb keeps in-frame clones, though not all of them. The sample includes tens of thousands of clones, 91% of them seen just once. General study findings and limits: Low levels of normalized T-cell clonal expansion also appeared in some nonresponders.

The genes are TRBV10-1 and TRBJ2-7; possibly TRBD1 for D (6 bases). The source material was CD4+ or CD8+ T cells sorted from blood, sampled in a trial of the OX40 agonist ivuxolimab. This receptor was obtained from an adult with an advanced solid tumor such as melanoma, head and neck, liver or kidney cancer. The CDR3 DNA follows: TGCGCCAGCAGTGAGCTGACAGGTTACGAGCAGTACTTC. It specifies CASSELTGYEQYF.